Listed below are T cell receptor beta chains from one sample, sequenced in a study of shared clonotypes between healthy human individuals. Some clones are missing from TCRdb's copy, which holds only in-frame ones; the method was immunoSEQ multiplex PCR. The sample contains around 2,000,000 clones, about 95% of which appear only once. Sample: naive CD8+ T cells sorted from blood. These TCRs come from a man aged 18 to 29 in good health. Both conserved end residues are part of each CDR3. A D gene is named only where the DNA matches it firmly. Clone size is not always given. Where it is, it says once, few, many or a class for expanded clones.

j_call,clone_size,v_call,d_call,cdr3_aa,cdr3_nt
TRBJ2-7,.,TRBV10-1,TRBD1,CASSEGTGYEQYF,TGCGCCAGCAGTGAGGGGACAGGGTACGAGCAGTACTTC
TRBJ1-6,.,TRBV11-2,.,CASSGLLYNSPLHF,TGTGCCAGCAGTGGACTCCTCTATAATTCACCCCTCCACTTT
TRBJ2-7,.,TRBV7-8,.,CASSAQGRKSYEQYF,TGTGCCAGCAGCGCCCAGGGGCGAAAGTCCTACGAGCAGTACTTC
TRBJ1-1,.,TRBV10-1,.,CASSEILDGTEAFF,TGCGCCAGCAGTGAGATTCTGGACGGCACTGAAGCTTTCTTT
TRBJ1-1,.,TRBV7-9,.,CASRSQLNTEAFF,TGTGCCAGCAGAAGTCAATTGAACACTGAAGCTTTCTTT
TRBJ2-5,.,TRBV30,.,CAWTKAPGEEETQYF,TGTGCCTGGACTAAGGCCCCGGGTGAGGAAGAGACCCAGTACTTC
TRBJ2-7,.,TRBV9,.,CASSVGGHPYEQYF,TGTGCCAGCAGCGTAGGGGGACACCCCTACGAGCAGTACTTC
TRBJ2-5,.,TRBV29-1,.,CSVDPDYQETQYF,TGCAGCGTTGATCCCGATTACCAAGAGACCCAGTACTTC
TRBJ2-7,.,TRBV6-7,.,CATQGRSSYEQYF,TGTGCCACTCAGGGGAGGAGCTCCTACGAGCAGTACTTC
TRBJ1-1,.,TRBV27,.,CASSLRSMNTEAFF,TGTGCCAGCAGTTTACGCAGCATGAACACTGAAGCTTTCTTT
TRBJ2-1,.,TRBV29-1,.,CSVEEGGSWFF,TGCAGCGTTGAAGAAGGGGGTTCTTGGTTCTTC
TRBJ1-6,once,TRBV10-3,TRBD1,CASTGENSPLHF,TGTGCCTCGACAGGGGAGAATTCACCCCTCCACTTT
TRBJ2-1,.,TRBV9,.,CASSLGADSYNEQFF,TGTGCCAGCAGCCTGGGTGCGGACTCCTACAATGAGCAGTTCTTC
TRBJ2-4,.,TRBV5-1,.,CASSSSYLAKNIQYF,TGCGCCAGCAGTTCCTCCTACCTAGCCAAAAACATTCAGTACTTC
TRBJ2-7,.,TRBV6-5,.,CASSYSEAYEQYF,TGTGCCAGCAGTTACTCAGAAGCCTACGAGCAGTACTTC
TRBJ2-7,.,TRBV9,.,CASSVGGEEYEQYF,TGTGCCAGCAGCGTAGGCGGGGAGGAATACGAGCAGTACTTC
TRBJ2-2,.,TRBV13,.,CASSLRADNTGELFF,TGTGCCAGCAGCTTAAGGGCGGACAACACCGGGGAGCTGTTTTTT
TRBJ2-7,.,TRBV27,TRBD2,CASSTKRPGLAGPYEQYF,TGTGCCAGCAGTACAAAACGTCCGGGACTAGCGGGCCCCTACGAGCAGTACTTC
TRBJ2-7,.,TRBV9,.,CASSSTPSDVGSYEQYF,TGTGCCAGCAGCTCCACCCCCTCGGACGTAGGCTCCTACGAGCAGTACTTC
TRBJ1-2,.,TRBV27,.,CASSLSVSSNYGYTF,TGTGCCAGCAGTTTATCGGTGTCCTCTAACTATGGCTACACCTTC
TRBJ2-1,.,TRBV7-9,TRBD2,CASSRLAGVIGGEQFF,TGTGCCAGCAGCCGTCTAGCGGGAGTCATCGGAGGTGAGCAGTTCTTC
TRBJ1-2,.,TRBV9,.,CASSLWEFGYTF,TGTGCCAGCAGCTTATGGGAGTTTGGCTACACCTTC
TRBJ1-5,.,TRBV6-7,.,CASSYSLESRRNQPQHF,TGTGCCAGCAGTTACTCCCTCGAATCCCGGAGGAATCAGCCCCAGCATTTT
TRBJ1-3,few,TRBV14,.,CASSQSGGLNSGNTIYF,TGTGCCAGCAGCCAGAGCGGGGGCCTTAACTCTGGAAACACCATATATTTT
TRBJ2-7,.,TRBV6-1,.,CASRDWLSYEQYF,TGTGCCAGCAGGGACTGGCTTTCCTACGAGCAGTACTTC
TRBJ1-2,.,TRBV15,.,CATSRDSGYTF,TGTGCCACCAGCAGAGATTCTGGCTACACCTTC
TRBJ1-6,.,TRBV6-1,.,CASSHRSYNSPLHF,TGTGCCAGCAGTCATCGCTCCTATAATTCACCCCTCCACTTT
TRBJ1-2,.,TRBV6-5,.,CASSYLPSGTYGYTF,TGTGCCAGCAGTTATCTTCCATCGGGGACGTATGGCTACACCTTC
TRBJ2-1,.,TRBV5-1,TRBD2,CASSSRLAGVYNEQFF,TGCGCCAGCAGCTCCCGACTAGCGGGGGTATACAATGAGCAGTTCTTC
TRBJ1-6,once,TRBV5-1,TRBD1,CASSLRTGVSPLHF,TGCGCCAGCAGCTTGAGGACAGGGGTTTCACCCCTCCACTTT
TRBJ2-7,.,TRBV5-1,.,CASSLNGFSYEQYF,TGCGCCAGCAGCTTGAATGGGTTTTCCTACGAGCAGTACTTC
TRBJ1-4,.,TRBV6-6,TRBD1,CAARDSPNEKLFF,TGTGCCGCTAGGGACAGTCCTAATGAAAAACTGTTTTTT
TRBJ1-1,.,TRBV30,.,CAWSDGMEAFF,TGTGCCTGGAGTGATGGTATGGAGGCTTTCTTT
TRBJ2-7,.,TRBV4-3,.,CASSQDHYSVSYEQYF,TGCGCCAGCAGCCAAGATCATTATTCGGTCTCCTACGAGCAGTACTTC
TRBJ1-6,.,TRBV28,.,CASSSPGWDSPLHF,TGTGCCAGCAGTTCCCCGGGTTGGGATTCACCCCTCCACTTT
TRBJ1-4,once,TRBV5-6,.,CASSLGQGPPATNEKLFF,TGTGCCAGCAGCTTGGGACAAGGGCCTCCCGCCACTAATGAAAAACTGTTTTTT
TRBJ2-1,.,TRBV18,.,CASSPTVRSSYNEQFF,TGTGCCAGCTCACCAACGGTCAGATCCTCCTACAATGAGCAGTTCTTC
TRBJ2-7,.,TRBV6-1,TRBD1,CASRDPGQDYEQYF,TGTGCCAGCAGGGACCCGGGACAGGATTACGAGCAGTACTTC
TRBJ2-7,.,TRBV13,.,CASSSTRNEQYF,TGTGCCAGCAGCTCGACTAGGAACGAGCAGTACTTC
TRBJ2-1,.,TRBV2,TRBD2,CASSEALAGEYNEQFF,TGTGCCAGCAGTGAAGCACTAGCGGGGGAGTACAATGAGCAGTTCTTC
TRBJ2-7,.,TRBV6-5,.,CASSYSTGHRVYEQYF,TGTGCCAGCAGTTACTCAACAGGTCATAGGGTCTACGAGCAGTACTTC
TRBJ1-1,once,TRBV2,.,CASSEHGTEAFF,TGTGCCAGCAGCGAACACGGCACTGAAGCTTTCTTT
TRBJ1-1,.,TRBV30,.,CALDARGEVTEAFF,TGTGCCCTGGACGCTAGGGGGGAGGTCACTGAAGCTTTCTTT
TRBJ2-3,.,TRBV9,TRBD2,CASSGGLAGGPDTQYF,TGTGCCAGCAGCGGCGGACTAGCGGGGGGGCCAGATACGCAGTATTTT
TRBJ2-3,.,TRBV5-4,.,CASSLRDFWNTDTQYF,TGTGCCAGCAGCCTCCGGGACTTCTGGAACACAGATACGCAGTATTTT
TRBJ1-5,.,TRBV10-3,.,CAITRDSNQPQHF,TGTGCCATCACACGGGATAGCAATCAGCCCCAGCATTTT